This passage covers 21 T cell receptor beta chains from one sample sequenced in a study of T cell responses to AZD1222 COVID-19 vaccine. Generated by immunoSEQ multiplex PCR, the TCRdb table keeps only in-frame clones and is missing some. The repertoire holds about 170,000 clones, with more than 90% as singletons. Here the sequenced sample was peripheral blood, taken on day 0 of AZD1222 vaccination. These TCRs come from an adult in good health.

A note on this clone: The sample contains more than one DNA sequence encoding this CDR3. The chain is built from TRBV19 and TRBJ1-2; no clear D gene. The CDR3 runs 14 residues. V lost 1 base to trimming and J lost 5 bases, with 11 bases between them. The germline CDR1 and CDR2 sequences are LNHDA and SQIVND (reference sequence). This CDR3 is CASSIVGQLYGYTF. The CDR3 DNA reads TGTGCCAGTAGTATAGTAGGTCAACTTTATGGCTACACCTTC.

This clone has a single count. The rearrangement uses TRBV7-2 and TRBJ2-3; TRBD2 matches at 9 bases. Germline values: CDR1 SGHTA, CDR2 FQGNSA. The ends lost 2 bases at V and 3 bases at J; junction bases unmatched: 3. The CDR3 sequence is 15 residues long. For the CDR3, the DNA is TGTGCCAGCAGCTTACAGGGACTAGCAACAGATACGCAGTATTTT. This translates into CASSLQGLATDTQYF.

The rearrangement joins TRBV7-8 to TRBJ1-5; no definite D call. V lost 3 bases and J 4 bases, leaving 7 bases between the germline ends. This CDR3 is 13 amino acids long. Germline CDR1 and CDR2: SGHVS and FQNEAQ. DNA for the CDR3: TGTGCCAGCAGCTTGTCCCGGAATCAGCCCCAGCATTTT. Amino acids: CASSLSRNQPQHF.

The chain couples TRBV5-1 to TRBJ2-5, with TRBD1 matching 9 bases. Germline V CDR1 and CDR2: SGHRS, YFSETQ. This CDR3 is built from 15 residues. V lost 2 bases, J lost 1 base, and 3 bases stayed unmatched. The CDR3 region is CASSFRQGGQETQYF. CDR3 bases: TGCGCCAGCAGCTTTCGACAGGGGGGCCAAGAGACCCAGTACTTC.

The chain is built from TRBV29-1 and TRBJ1-2; D uncertain. The CDR3 runs 14 residues. Germline-derived CDR1 and CDR2 are SQVTM and ANQGSEA. Trimming took 6 bases from V and 7 from J, leaving 21 bases between them. CDR3 in DNA: TGCAGCGTCCCCGGGATCGGCGACCCGATTGGCTACACCTTC. It translates to CSVPGIGDPIGYTF. Full variable domain (missing parts from reference TRBV29-1 and TRBJ1-2): SAVISQKPSRDICQRGTSLTIQCQVDSQVTMMFWYRQQPGQSLTLIATANQGSEATYESGFVIDKFPISRPNLTFSTLTVSNMSPEDSSIYLCSVPGIGDPIGYTFGSGTRLTVV.

J is TRBJ1-5 and V is TRBV6-5; tentatively, D is TRBD1 (6 bases). This CDR3 is 14 amino acids long. Trimming removed 6 bases at V and 1 base at J, with 10 bases between. Germline V lookup: CDR1 MNHEY, CDR2 SVGAGI. In DNA form, the CDR3 reads TGTGCCAGCAGCAGGGGTGGGAGCAATCAGCCCCAGCATTTT. Its translation: CASSRGGSNQPQHF.

The V and J genes are TRBV2 and TRBJ1-6; no firm D call. V lost 2 bases to trimming and J lost 4 bases, with 9 bases between them. CDR1 and CDR2 (germline): SNHLY, FYNNEI. The CDR3 totals 15 residues. The CDR3 sequence is CASSESGRYNSPLHF. The CDR3 DNA reads TGTGCCAGCAGTGAATCAGGCAGGTATAATTCACCCCTCCACTTT. Complete variable domain (other parts from reference TRBV2 and TRBJ1-6): EPEVTQTPSHQVTQMGQEVILRCVPISNHLYFYWYRQILGQKVEFLVSFYNNEISEKSEIFDDQFSVERPDGSNFTLKIRSTKLEDSAMYFCASSESGRYNSPLHFGNGTRLTVT.

The chain links TRBV19 to TRBJ1-1; TRBD1 aligns across 9 bases. V lost 4 bases, J lost 7 bases, and 4 bases stayed unmatched. Germline lookup yields CDR1 LNHDA and CDR2 SQIVND (reference sequence). The CDR3 extends over 13 amino acids. The DNA of the CDR3 is TGTGCCAGTAGTACCGGGACAGGGAATGAAGCTTTCTTT. It translates to CASSTGTGNEAFF.

The chain couples TRBV29-1 to TRBJ1-2; D call uncertain. The germline gives CDR1 SQVTM, CDR2 ANQGSEA. CDR3 length equals 13 residues. The V and J ends lost 3 bases and 8 bases respectively, with 16 bases between them. The CDR3 protein is CSVDSHDGLGYTF. CDR3 coding DNA: TGCAGCGTTGATTCCCACGACGGTTTAGGCTACACCTTC.

The J gene is TRBJ2-1, the V gene TRBV19; possibly TRBD1 for D (5 bases). The V end lost 3 bases, the J end lost 4 bases, and 10 bases lay between the germline ends. The CDR3 is 14 residues long. The germline gives CDR1 LNHDA, CDR2 SQIVND (reference sequence). The CDR3 sequence: CASSMQGTYNEQFF. The DNA of the CDR3 is TGTGCCAGTAGTATGCAGGGCACGTACAATGAGCAGTTCTTC.

The V call is TRBV9, the J call TRBJ1-4; D is unresolved. V was trimmed by 10 bases and J by 8 bases, leaving 15 bases between them. Germline V gene data show CDR1 as SGDLS and CDR2 as YYNGEE. This CDR3 contains 12 residues. The CDR3 DNA is TGTGCCGCCTGGGCGGGGTCCGAAAAACTGTTTTTT. It is translated as CAAWAGSEKLFF.

The genes are TRBV4-1 and TRBJ2-7; no clear D. The CDR3 runs to 13 residues. V shed 4 bases and J shed 2 bases, with 9 bases lying between them. Germline V gene data show CDR1 as MGHRA and CDR2 as YSYEKL. The CDR3 sequence: CASSRTSTYEQYF. CDR3 in DNA: TGCGCCAGCAGCCGGACGTCGACCTACGAGCAGTACTTC.

The chain joins TRBV5-4 to TRBJ1-1, with D possibly TRBD1 on 6 matching bases. The CDR3 runs to 14 residues. V lost 4 bases, J lost 5 bases, and 15 bases lay in between. CDR1 is SGHNT, CDR2 YYREEE, per germline (reference sequence). Written as DNA, the CDR3 is TGTGCCAGCAGCCCCGGACAGACAAGAACTGAAGCTTTCTTT. It translates to CASSPGQTRTEAFF.

The chain uses TRBV14 and TRBJ1-5, with a possible D match to TRBD1 (5 bases). The V and J ends lost 3 bases and 2 bases respectively, with 11 bases between them. CDR1 and CDR2 from the germline V gene are SGHDN and FVKESK. CDR3 length equals 15 residues. CDR3 sequence reads: CASSQGGSGNQPQHF. The CDR3 DNA sequence: TGTGCCAGCAGCCAGGGGGGAAGCGGCAATCAGCCCCAGCATTTT.

The J gene is TRBJ2-5, the V gene TRBV9, with D uncertain. V dropped 3 bases and J dropped 1 base, with 7 bases sitting between them. This CDR3 is 13 amino acids long. CDR1 is SGDLS, CDR2 YYNGEE, per germline. CDR3 sequence reads: CASSDGSQETQYF. The CDR3 DNA reads as TGTGCCAGCAGCGATGGGTCCCAAGAGACCCAGTACTTC.

The genes are TRBV29-1 and TRBJ2-1; 7 bases agree with TRBD2. Trimming removed 3 bases from V and 7 bases from J; junction bases left unmatched: 12. The CDR3 sequence is 15 residues long. In germline, CDR1 is SQVTM, CDR2 ANQGSEA. The CDR3 region is CSVESPSGSRNEQFF. In DNA, the CDR3 is TGCAGCGTTGAGTCGCCTAGCGGATCACGAAATGAGCAGTTCTTC.

This chain connects TRBV5-1 to TRBJ1-2, with a weak D call TRBD1 (6 bases). Trimming stripped 4 bases from V and 8 bases from J, with 15 bases between. Looked up from germline, CDR1 is SGHRS and CDR2 is YFSETQ. The CDR3 sequence is 13 residues long. The CDR3 sequence: CASSDDRKSGYTF. CDR3 DNA: TGCGCCAGCAGCGATGACAGGAAAAGCGGCTACACCTTC.

The chain couples TRBV11-2 to TRBJ1-4; no firm D call. The CDR3 extends over 12 amino acids. Trimming shortened V by 3 bases and J by 5 bases, and 4 bases separated the two germline ends. Germline CDR1 is SGHAT and CDR2 is FQNNGV. The CDR3 DNA is TGTGCCAGCAGCTTTATAAATGAAAAACTGTTTTTT. Residues: CASSFINEKLFF.

This chain uses TRBV30 with TRBJ1-2, with D maybe TRBD1 (5 bases). CDR1 and CDR2 from the germline V gene are GTSNPN and SVGIG (reference sequence). The CDR3 is 13 residues long. V shed 0 bases and J shed 8 bases, with 13 bases lying between them. The CDR3 protein is CAWSVSRVGGYTF. The CDR3 region has the DNA TGTGCCTGGAGTGTTAGCAGGGTGGGAGGCTACACCTTC.

The V and J genes are TRBV6-4 and TRBJ2-3, with D tentatively TRBD1 (6 bases). V dropped 5 bases and J dropped 0 bases, with 9 bases sitting between them. In germline, CDR1 is MRHNA, CDR2 SNTAGT. The CDR3 runs 14 residues. The CDR3 DNA reads as TGTGCCAGCAGTCTTACAGGGAGCACAGATACGCAGTATTTT. Its translation: CASSLTGSTDTQYF.

This chain's CDR3 is CASSEAGAFYGYTF. CDR3 in DNA: TGTGCCAGCAGTGAAGCAGGGGCCTTCTATGGCTACACCTTC. This rearrangement joins TRBV6-1 to TRBJ1-2, with D perhaps TRBD1 (5 bases). V was pared by 0 bases and J by 4 bases, with 9 bases between. The CDR3 consists of 14 residues. The germline gives CDR1 MNHNS, CDR2 SASEGT.